The clone carrying this T cell receptor (beta chain) was seen just once. This sample is drawn from a study of blood T cell repertoires in COVID-19. Overall study: The study drew acute and convalescent COVID-19 samples from the United States, Italy and Spain. The cDNA or gDNA used as material had been derived from T cells, B-cell-depleted T cells, or PBMCs.

The CDR3 has 15 amino acids. CDR1 and CDR2 (germline): SNHLY, FYNNEI. Losses at the gene ends were 6 bases for V and 4 bases for J; bases not matched to a gene: 9. In the original processing: It was from reference gene primer amplification that nucleated cell counts were estimated. Profiling relied on immunoSEQ multiplex PCR, and the TCRdb table lists in-frame clones only, not all of them. V and J calls and clone size are given by that table; D and trimming were obtained from the DNA. The table includes about 240,000 clones, approximately 86% detected once. This receptor was identified in a woman in her 70s with active or convalescent COVID-19. The sequenced sample was peripheral blood. The rearrangement joins TRBV2 to TRBJ1-2; 9 positions agree with TRBD1. In DNA form, the CDR3 reads TGTGCCAGCAGACAGCAACAGGGGGCTGGCTATGGCTACACCTTC. Protein product: CASRQQQGAGYGYTF.